The following is a TCR beta chain sequence with its context. Its antigen remains unidentified. Base-call qualities are not available, and no considerably larger clone is one nucleotide away. This sample was included in a study of blood T cell repertoires in COVID-19 (TCRdb year 2020). In the study overall: The collaborator samples originated in the United States, Italy and Spain and spanned the acute and convalescent phases of COVID-19. The prospective study material was composed of cDNA or gDNA derived from T cells, B-cell-depleted T cells, or PBMCs. Subjects who had been exposed to COVID-19, were actively infected with it, or had recovered from it provided the deeply sampled blood TCRbeta repertoires that made up the dataset. The repertoires were released in a freely available public database meant as a resource for research on the immune response to SARS-CoV-2. The samples were drawn from the first 160 participants of the ongoing ImmuneRACE study and from under 1,500 subjects provided by 6 global collaborators. Sample metadata almost always included a de-identified subject ID, COVID-19 status, age in years and sex. HLA class I and class II types, where available, came from metadata supplied by the sample provider rather than from assay-based typing.

Whole blood was collected in K2EDTA tubes by collaborating institutions according to the institutions' own protocols. For TCRbeta analysis, collaborators shipped samples as frozen whole blood, isolated PBMCs, or DNA extracted from either of those sample types. The germline V gene provides CDR1 SGHVS and CDR2 FNYEAQ. V is cut back by 5 bases and J by 3 bases, with 5 bases in the junction unmatched. The CDR3, from cysteine to phenylalanine, totals 17 residues. The entry retains the CDR3 DNA only, 51 bases that are in frame from base 1. The immunoSEQ Assay, a bias-controlled multiplex PCR, was used to amplify TCRbeta CDR3 regions from genomic DNA. The source study handled its data this way. Nucleated cell counts per sample were estimated from amplification of reference gene primers within the assay. Sequence reads were collapsed and filtered to measure the absolute abundance of every unique TCRbeta CDR3 rearrangement. Productive Simpson clonality was computed per sample as the square root of Simpson's diversity index over productive rearrangements. The immuneACCESS repertoire file appears here via TCRdb, limited to in-frame rearrangements. These files lack a portion of the clones; in checked studies, under half of the deficit traces to unresolved V genes, and the cause of the others is not known. The V and J calls and clone size are taken from that table; D and trimming were inferred from the DNA. In all, the sample holds around 70,000 clones, and just over 85% of those were seen once. Around 2% of the sample lies in the top ten.

Results and caveats for the whole study, not just this receptor: The quantity of clinical and demographic metadata differed by source and by participant and was supplied without curation.

This clonotype was sampled from a woman of 80 years or more with active or convalescent COVID-19. Sequenced: peripheral blood. Recombination joined TRBV7-6 with TRBJ2-1; 15 bases in between match TRBD2. The CDR3 region: CASSPGTSGGIYNEQFF. The sequence in DNA is TGTGCCAGCAGCCCTGGGACTAGCGGGGGGATCTACAATGAGCAGTTCTTC.